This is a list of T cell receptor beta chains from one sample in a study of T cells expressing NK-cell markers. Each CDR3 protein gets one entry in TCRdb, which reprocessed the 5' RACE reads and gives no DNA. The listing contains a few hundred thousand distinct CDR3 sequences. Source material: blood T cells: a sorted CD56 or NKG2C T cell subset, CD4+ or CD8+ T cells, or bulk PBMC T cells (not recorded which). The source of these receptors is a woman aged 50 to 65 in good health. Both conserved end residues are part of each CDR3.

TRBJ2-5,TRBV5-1,CASSSRTSRETQYF
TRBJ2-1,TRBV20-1,CSARYGGAPNEQFF
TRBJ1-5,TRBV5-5,CASSLGRDDQPQHF
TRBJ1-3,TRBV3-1,CASSRGTSFYNTIYF
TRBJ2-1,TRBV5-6,CASSPTSGTPQFF
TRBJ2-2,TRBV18,CASSPTSPINTGELFF
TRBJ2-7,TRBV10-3,CAITPAGGPNEQYF
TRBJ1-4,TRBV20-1,CSAGTGEEKLFF
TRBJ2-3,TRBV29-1,CSVPVGGPLTDTQYF
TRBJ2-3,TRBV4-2,CASSQATGTSTQYF
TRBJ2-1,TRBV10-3,CAISPQGEEQFF
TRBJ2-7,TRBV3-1,CASSRSSGPSSYEQYF
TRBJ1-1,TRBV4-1,CASSQGGGRDKRNTEAFF
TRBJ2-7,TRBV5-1,CASSLNSATYEQYF
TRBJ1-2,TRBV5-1,CASSPNPDRRYGYTF
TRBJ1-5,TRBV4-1,CASSKGRDQPQHF
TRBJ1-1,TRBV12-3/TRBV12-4,CASRIPLRVGRLTEAFF
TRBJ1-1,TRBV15,CATSRDLEIWARGNTEAFF